These 18 T cell receptor beta chains originate from one sample sequenced in a study of OX40 agonist ivuxolimab in advanced cancers. Sequencing used immunoSEQ multiplex PCR; TCRdb keeps in-frame clones, though not all of them. Of more than 25,000 clones in the sample, 86% were seen once. The source material was CD4+ or CD8+ T cells sorted from blood, sampled in a trial of the OX40 agonist ivuxolimab. Receptors were obtained from an adult with an advanced solid tumor such as melanoma, head and neck, liver or kidney cancer.

V usage is TRBV27 and J usage is TRBJ2-1; no clear D gene. The CDR3 contains 12 residues. Germline V CDR1 and CDR2: MNHEY, SMNVEV (reference sequence). Trimming pared 6 bases from V and 7 bases from J, leaving 10 bases between. The CDR3 here is CASSSSLNEQFF. The CDR3, as DNA: TGTGCCAGCAGCTCCTCTTTGAATGAGCAGTTCTTC.

The V and J genes are TRBV7-9 and TRBJ2-3; D perhaps matches TRBD2 (6 bases). CDR1 and CDR2 from the germline V gene are SEHNR and FQNEAQ (reference sequence). The CDR3 has 19 amino acids. V was pared by 5 bases and J by 1 base, with 25 bases between. Written as DNA, the CDR3 is TGTGCCAGCAGCCAAACGACTAGGGGCTTAGGTGGAGGCACAGATACGCAGTATTTT. Translation: CASSQTTRGLGGGTDTQYF. Combining the CDR3 with reference TRBV7-9 and TRBJ2-3 gives the whole variable domain DTGVSQNPRHKITKRGQNVTFRCDPISEHNRLYWYRQTLGQGPEFLTYFQNEAQLEKSRLLSDRFSAERPKGSFSTLEIQRTEQGDSAMYLCASSQTTRGLGGGTDTQYFGPGTRLTVL.

The chain is built from TRBV7-8 and TRBJ1-5; the match to TRBD1 covers 7 bases. This CDR3 comprises 16 residues. Trimming cost V 5 bases and J 3 bases; bases outside gene matches: 10. Germline CDR1 SGHVS, CDR2 FQNEAQ. The CDR3 loop is CASSTRQGPTNQPQHF. Written as DNA, the CDR3 is TGTGCCAGCAGCACCAGACAGGGCCCAACCAATCAGCCCCAGCATTTT.

The chain uses TRBV5-1 and TRBJ2-7; weak D call: TRBD1 (5 bases). Trimming stripped 4 bases from V and 5 bases from J, with 13 bases between. The CDR3 is 13 residues long. The germline gives CDR1 SGHRS, CDR2 YFSETQ. This chain's CDR3 is CASSGAKVHEQYF. The CDR3 nucleotides are TGCGCCAGCAGCGGGGCCAAGGTCCACGAGCAGTACTTC.

The chain combines TRBV28 with TRBJ2-3; TRBD2 might be the D (5 bases). The CDR3 sequence is 15 residues long. V lost 3 bases and J lost 5, with 15 bases in between. Germline CDR1 MDHEN, CDR2 SYDVKM. CDR3 bases: TGTGCCAGCAGTTTGGTCTTCAAAGGGAGAGATACGCAGTATTTT. Translation gives CASSLVFKGRDTQYF.

This clone has a single count. The chain links TRBV9 to TRBJ2-2; the D call may be TRBD1 or TRBD2 (5 bases each). Germline V CDR1 and CDR2: SGDLS, YYNGEE. Trimming removed 6 bases from V and 0 bases from J, with 9 bases in between. This CDR3 contains 14 residues. CDR3 loop: CASTGTPNTGELFF. As DNA, the CDR3 is TGTGCCAGCACCGGGACCCCGAACACCGGGGAGCTGTTTTTT.

The chain employs TRBV4-1 and TRBJ2-5; 9 nucleotides match TRBD1. This CDR3 contains 16 residues. Germline CDR1 reads MGHRA; CDR2 reads YSYEKL. The V segment lost 4 bases and the J segment 5 bases; nucleotides outside the gene matches: 11. CDR3 protein: CASSPYGDRAWETQYF. The CDR3 DNA reads TGCGCCAGCAGCCCCTACGGGGACAGGGCCTGGGAGACCCAGTACTTC.

The V and J genes are TRBV28 and TRBJ2-7; tentatively, D is TRBD1 or TRBD2 (7 bases each). Trimming pared 6 bases from V and 5 bases from J, leaving 23 bases between. Germline lookup yields CDR1 MDHEN and CDR2 SYDVKM. The CDR3 length is 16 residues. CDR3 residues: CASSRQGAAGVDEQYF. The CDR3, as DNA: TGTGCCAGCAGCCGACAGGGTGCCGCGGGAGTCGACGAGCAGTACTTC. The whole variable domain, remainder taken from reference TRBV28 and TRBJ2-7, is DVKVTQSSRYLVKRTGEKVFLECVQDMDHENMFWYRQDPGLGLRLIYFSYDVKMKEKGDIPEGYSVSREKKERFSLILESASTNQTSMYLCASSRQGAAGVDEQYFGPGTRLTVT.

This chain connects TRBV9 to TRBJ1-5; D is perhaps TRBD1 (6 bases). CDR1 is SGDLS and CDR2 is YYNGEE in the germline V gene. The V end lost 0 bases, the J end lost 4 bases, and 8 bases lay between the germline ends. This CDR3 comprises 14 residues. This CDR3 is CASSVGGANQPQHF. In DNA, the CDR3 is TGTGCCAGCAGCGTAGGGGGGGCAAATCAGCCCCAGCATTTT. Using reference TRBV9 and TRBJ1-5 for the parts outside the CDR3, the full variable domain is DSGVTQTPKHLITATGQRVTLRCSPRSGDLSVYWYQQSLDQGLQFLIQYYNGEERAKGNILERFSAQQFPDLHSELNLSSLELGDSALYFCASSVGGANQPQHFGDGTRLSIL.

The rearrangement joins TRBV6-6 to TRBJ2-5, with 7 bases matching TRBD2. CDR3 length: 13 residues. The trim removed 8 bases at V and 5 bases at J, leaving 8 bases unmatched. In germline, CDR1 is MNHNY, CDR2 SVGAGI (reference sequence). In nucleotides, the CDR3 is TGTGCCAGCGAGGGAGGGCAAGCGGAGACCCAGTACTTC. Protein product: CASEGGQAETQYF.

The V and J genes are TRBV11-2 and TRBJ2-7; the match to TRBD2 covers 11 bases. Losses at the gene ends were 0 bases for V and 6 bases for J; bases not matched to a gene: 4. The germline V gene encodes CDR1 SGHAT and CDR2 FQNNGV. This CDR3 region has 15 residues. CDR3 in DNA: TGTGCCAGCAGCTTAGAACTAGCGGGAGCAGCCGAGCAGTACTTC. Its translation: CASSLELAGAAEQYF.

V and J are TRBV9 and TRBJ2-7, with D perhaps matching TRBD1 (5 bases). The CDR3 totals 14 residues. V shed 4 bases and J shed 3 bases, with 14 bases lying between them. Per the germline V gene, CDR1 is SGDLS and CDR2 is YYNGEE. The CDR3 loop is CASSQDGHLYEQYF. The CDR3 DNA is TGTGCCAGCAGCCAAGACGGACACCTCTACGAGCAGTACTTC. Filled out from reference TRBV9 and TRBJ2-7, the complete variable domain reads DSGVTQTPKHLITATGQRVTLRCSPRSGDLSVYWYQQSLDQGLQFLIQYYNGEERAKGNILERFSAQQFPDLHSELNLSSLELGDSALYFCASSQDGHLYEQYFGPGTRLTVT.

This rearrangement joins TRBV7-9 to TRBJ2-7; TRBD1 might be the D (6 bases). V gave up 1 base and J gave up 4 bases, with 14 bases separating them. Looked up from germline, CDR1 is SEHNR and CDR2 is FQNEAQ (reference sequence). The CDR3 is 15 amino acids. CDR3 amino acids: CASSLGQGQLYEQYF. In nucleotides, the CDR3 is TGTGCCAGCAGCTTAGGGCAGGGGCAGTTGTACGAGCAGTACTTC.

The chain carries TRBV9 and TRBJ1-4, with 8 bases that match TRBD1. In germline, CDR1 is SGDLS, CDR2 YYNGEE. Trimming at V came to 3 bases and at J to 8 bases, leaving 9 bases not matched to a gene. CDR3 length: 15 amino acids. Here the CDR3 DNA reads TGTGCCAGCAGCGGCCGGGACAGGCCTTACGAAAAACTGTTTTTT. As protein: CASSGRDRPYEKLFF. The whole variable domain, filled in from reference TRBV9 and TRBJ1-4, reads DSGVTQTPKHLITATGQRVTLRCSPRSGDLSVYWYQQSLDQGLQFLIQYYNGEERAKGNILERFSAQQFPDLHSELNLSSLELGDSALYFCASSGRDRPYEKLFFGSGTQLSVL.

The V gene is TRBV7-9, the J gene TRBJ2-3; no definite D call. The CDR3 is made up of 15 amino acids. Germline CDR1 is SEHNR and CDR2 is FQNEAQ (reference sequence). V dropped 5 bases and J dropped 0 bases, with 12 bases sitting between them. DNA of the CDR3: TGTGCCAGCAGCCCCCAGCCTGCTAGCACAGATACGCAGTATTTT. Its protein product is CASSPQPASTDTQYF. The full variable domain, its missing parts supplied by reference TRBV7-9 and TRBJ2-3, is DTGVSQNPRHKITKRGQNVTFRCDPISEHNRLYWYRQTLGQGPEFLTYFQNEAQLEKSRLLSDRFSAERPKGSFSTLEIQRTEQGDSAMYLCASSPQPASTDTQYFGPGTRLTVL.

This chain uses TRBV10-3 with TRBJ2-4, with no clear D. V was shortened by 7 bases and J by 1 base, with 14 bases between the two germline ends. The germline CDR1 and CDR2 sequences are ENHRY and SYGVKD. The CDR3 runs 15 residues. CDR3 sequence (DNA): TGTGCCATCACCGTGGTCGGCCTGGCCAAAAACATTCAGTACTTC. This sequence encodes CAITVVGLAKNIQYF.

The J gene is TRBJ2-1, the V gene TRBV19; 11 bases fit TRBD2. CDR1 LNHDA and CDR2 SQIVND come from the germline V gene (reference sequence). The CDR3 loop spans 16 amino acids. After removal of 2 bases from V and 7 bases from J, the junction contained 7 bases not matched to a gene. The CDR3 DNA reads as TGTGCCAGTAGTATAATGGCACTAGCGGGAGTGAATGAGCAGTTCTTC. Encoded protein: CASSIMALAGVNEQFF.

This clone was counted a few times. J is TRBJ2-1 and V is TRBV5-5; D ambiguous. Trimming took off 3 bases at V and 0 bases at J, with 10 bases between the two ends. Germline V CDR1 and CDR2: SGHKS, YYEKEE (reference sequence). The CDR3 consists of 15 residues. The CDR3 reads CASSSDASSYNEQFF. Written as DNA, the CDR3 is TGTGCCAGCAGCTCGGACGCGAGCTCCTACAATGAGCAGTTCTTC.